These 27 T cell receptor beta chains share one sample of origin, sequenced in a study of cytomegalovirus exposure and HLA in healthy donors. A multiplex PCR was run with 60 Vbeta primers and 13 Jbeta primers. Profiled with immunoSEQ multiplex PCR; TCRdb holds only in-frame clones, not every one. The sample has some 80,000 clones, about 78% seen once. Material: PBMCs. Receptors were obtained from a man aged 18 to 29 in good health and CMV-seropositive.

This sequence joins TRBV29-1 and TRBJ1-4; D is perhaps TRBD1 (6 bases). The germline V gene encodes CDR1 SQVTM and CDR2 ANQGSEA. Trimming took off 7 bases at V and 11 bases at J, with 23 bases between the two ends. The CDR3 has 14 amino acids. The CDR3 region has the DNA TGCAGCGGCCTTGTGGCAGGGGAAAGTCCGAAACTGTTTTTT. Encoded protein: CSGLVAGESPKLFF.

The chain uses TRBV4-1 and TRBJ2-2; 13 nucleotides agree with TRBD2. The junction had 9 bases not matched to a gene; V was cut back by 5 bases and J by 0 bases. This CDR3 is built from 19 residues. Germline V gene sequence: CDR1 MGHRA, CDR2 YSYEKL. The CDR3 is CASSKSPTSGRANTGELFF. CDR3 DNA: TGCGCCAGCAGCAAGTCCCCTACTAGCGGGAGGGCGAACACCGGGGAGCTGTTTTTT.

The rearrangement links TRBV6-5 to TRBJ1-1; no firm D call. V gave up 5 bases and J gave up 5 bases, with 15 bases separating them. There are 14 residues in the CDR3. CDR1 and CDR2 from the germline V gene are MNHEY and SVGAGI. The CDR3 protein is CASSLTPRGTEAFF. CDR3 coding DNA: TGTGCCAGCAGTCTAACCCCTCGGGGAACTGAAGCTTTCTTT.

The CDR3 loop reads CASSLSGTYNEQFF. The DNA for the CDR3 is TGTGCCAGCAGTCTTAGCGGGACCTACAATGAGCAGTTCTTC. This chain links TRBV6-5 with TRBJ2-1, with TRBD2 matching over 8 bases. The ends lost 5 bases at V and 2 bases at J; junction bases unmatched: 2. The CDR3 is 14 residues long. Germline CDR1 MNHEY, CDR2 SVGAGI.

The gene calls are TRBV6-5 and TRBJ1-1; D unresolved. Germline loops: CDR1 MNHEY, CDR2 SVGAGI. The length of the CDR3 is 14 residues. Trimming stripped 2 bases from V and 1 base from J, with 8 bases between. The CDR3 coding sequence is TGTGCCAGCAGTTACGGGCAGACGAACACTGAAGCTTTCTTT. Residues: CASSYGQTNTEAFF.

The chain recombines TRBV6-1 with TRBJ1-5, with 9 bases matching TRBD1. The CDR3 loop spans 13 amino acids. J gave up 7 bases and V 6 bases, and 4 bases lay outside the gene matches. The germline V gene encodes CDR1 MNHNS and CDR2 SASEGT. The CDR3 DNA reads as TGTGCCAGCAGCCGACAGGGGGGGCAGCCCCAGCATTTT. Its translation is CASSRQGGQPQHF.

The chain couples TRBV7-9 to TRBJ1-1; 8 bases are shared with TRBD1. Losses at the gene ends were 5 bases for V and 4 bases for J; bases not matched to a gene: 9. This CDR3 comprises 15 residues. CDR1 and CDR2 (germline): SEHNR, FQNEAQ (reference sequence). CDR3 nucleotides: TGTGCCAGCAGCGTAACAGGGGGGGCGAGCACTGAAGCTTTCTTT. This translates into CASSVTGGASTEAFF.

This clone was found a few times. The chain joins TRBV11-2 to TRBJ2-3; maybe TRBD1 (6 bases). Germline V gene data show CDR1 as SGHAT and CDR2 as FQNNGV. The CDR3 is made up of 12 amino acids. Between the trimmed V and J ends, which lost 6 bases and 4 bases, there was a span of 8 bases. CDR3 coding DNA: TGTGCCAGCAGTTGGACAGCAGATACGCAGTATTTT. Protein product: CASSWTADTQYF.

The CDR3: CASSGEETQYF. The CDR3 nucleotides read TGTGCCAGCAGTGGAGAAGAGACCCAGTACTTC. The V and J genes are TRBV6-5 and TRBJ2-5; D not certain. CDR1 is MNHEY, CDR2 SVGAGI, per germline. Trimming took off 5 bases at V and 3 bases at J, with 4 bases between the two ends. The CDR3 is 11 amino acids.

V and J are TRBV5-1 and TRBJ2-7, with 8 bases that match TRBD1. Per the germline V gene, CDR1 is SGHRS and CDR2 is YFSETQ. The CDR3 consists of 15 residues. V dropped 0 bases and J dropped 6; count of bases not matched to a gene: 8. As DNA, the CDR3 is TGCGCCAGCAGCTTGGCTAGACAGGGGATTTCCGAGCAGTACTTC. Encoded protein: CASSLARQGISEQYF.

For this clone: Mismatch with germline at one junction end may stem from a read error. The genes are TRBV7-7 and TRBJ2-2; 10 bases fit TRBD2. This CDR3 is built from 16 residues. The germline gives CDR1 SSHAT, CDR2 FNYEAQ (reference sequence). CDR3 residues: CASSLLPSGRTGELFF. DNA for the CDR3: TGTGCTAGCAGCTTATTACCTAGCGGGAGAACCGGGGAGCTGTTTTTT.

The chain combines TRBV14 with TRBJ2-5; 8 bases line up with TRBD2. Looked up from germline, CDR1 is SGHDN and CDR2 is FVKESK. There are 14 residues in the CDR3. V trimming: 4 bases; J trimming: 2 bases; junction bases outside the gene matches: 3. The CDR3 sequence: CASSPTSVQETQYF. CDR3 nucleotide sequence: TGTGCCAGCAGCCCGACTAGCGTACAAGAGACCCAGTACTTC.

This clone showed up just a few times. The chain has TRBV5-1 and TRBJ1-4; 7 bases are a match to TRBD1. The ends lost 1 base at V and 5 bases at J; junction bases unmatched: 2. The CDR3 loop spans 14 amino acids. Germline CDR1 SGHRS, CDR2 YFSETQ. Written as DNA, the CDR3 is TGCGCCAGCAGCTTGCCGACAGGGAATGAAAAACTGTTTTTT. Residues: CASSLPTGNEKLFF.

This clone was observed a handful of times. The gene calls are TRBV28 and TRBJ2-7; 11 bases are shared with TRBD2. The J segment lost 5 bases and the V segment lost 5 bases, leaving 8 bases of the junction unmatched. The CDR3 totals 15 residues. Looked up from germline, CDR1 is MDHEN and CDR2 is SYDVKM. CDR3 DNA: TGTGCCAGCAGTCTCGCCCGACTAGCGGGAAACGAGCAGTACTTC. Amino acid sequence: CASSLARLAGNEQYF.

The CDR3 sequence is CASSLGSPSTGELFF. DNA of the CDR3: TGTGCCAGCAGCTTAGGTTCCCCTAGCACCGGGGAGCTGTTTTTT. This chain joins TRBV7-9 and TRBJ2-2; the D is unclear. Germline V gene sequence: CDR1 SEHNR, CDR2 FQNEAQ (reference sequence). The CDR3 runs to 15 residues. The ends were cut back, 1 base at V and 4 bases at J, with 10 bases in the middle.

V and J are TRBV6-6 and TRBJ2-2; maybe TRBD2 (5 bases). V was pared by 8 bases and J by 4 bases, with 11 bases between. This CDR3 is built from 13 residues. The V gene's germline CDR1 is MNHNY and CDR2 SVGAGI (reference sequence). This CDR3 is CASLRSGTGELFF. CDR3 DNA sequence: TGTGCCAGCCTGCGCAGCGGCACCGGGGAGCTGTTTTTT.

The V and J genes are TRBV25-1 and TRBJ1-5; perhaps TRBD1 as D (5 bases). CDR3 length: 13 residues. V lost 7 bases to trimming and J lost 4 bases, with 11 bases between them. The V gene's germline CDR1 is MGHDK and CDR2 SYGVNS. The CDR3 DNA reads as TGTGCCAGCAAAGGGGCCCCGAATCAGCCCCAGCATTTT. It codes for CASKGAPNQPQHF.

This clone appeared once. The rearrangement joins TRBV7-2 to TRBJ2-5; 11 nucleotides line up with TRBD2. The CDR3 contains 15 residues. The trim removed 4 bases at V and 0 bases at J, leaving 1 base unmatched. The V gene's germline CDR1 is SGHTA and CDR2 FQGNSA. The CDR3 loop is CASSSSGRYQETQYF. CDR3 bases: TGTGCCAGCAGCTCTAGCGGGAGGTACCAAGAGACCCAGTACTTC.

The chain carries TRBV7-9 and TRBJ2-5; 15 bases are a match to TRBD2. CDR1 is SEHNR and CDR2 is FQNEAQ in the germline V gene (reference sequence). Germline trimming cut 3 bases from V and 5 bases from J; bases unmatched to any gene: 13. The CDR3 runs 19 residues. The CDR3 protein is CASSFPKGLAGGLRETQYF. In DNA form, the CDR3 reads TGTGCCAGCAGCTTCCCGAAAGGACTAGCGGGAGGGTTACGGGAGACCCAGTACTTC.

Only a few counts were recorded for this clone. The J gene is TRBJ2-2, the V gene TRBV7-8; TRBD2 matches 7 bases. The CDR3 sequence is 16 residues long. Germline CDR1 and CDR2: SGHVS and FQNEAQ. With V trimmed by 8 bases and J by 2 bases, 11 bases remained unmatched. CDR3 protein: CASGKRQRGNTGELFF. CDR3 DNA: TGTGCCAGCGGGAAACGGCAGCGGGGCAACACCGGGGAGCTGTTTTTT. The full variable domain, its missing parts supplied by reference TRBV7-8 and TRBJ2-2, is GAGVSQSPRYKVAKRGQDVALRCDPISGHVSLFWYQQALGQGPEFLTYFQNEAQLDKSGLPSDRFFAERPEGSVSTLKIQRTQQEDSAVYLCASGKRQRGNTGELFFGEGSRLTVL.

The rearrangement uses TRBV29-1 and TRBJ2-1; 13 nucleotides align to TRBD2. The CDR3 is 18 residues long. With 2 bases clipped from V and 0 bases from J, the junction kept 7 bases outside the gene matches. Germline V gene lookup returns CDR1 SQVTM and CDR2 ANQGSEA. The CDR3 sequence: CSVEHFWTSGSSYNEQFF. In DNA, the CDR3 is TGCAGCGTTGAACATTTCTGGACTAGCGGGAGCTCCTACAATGAGCAGTTCTTC.

The CDR3 sequence is CASSVPGKTDTQYF. DNA of the CDR3: TGTGCCAGCAGTGTACCCGGGAAGACAGATACGCAGTATTTT. V and J are TRBV28 and TRBJ2-3, with a tentative D call TRBD2 (5 bases). V dropped 5 bases and J dropped 3 bases, with 12 bases sitting between them. The CDR3 extends over 14 amino acids. CDR1 and CDR2 (germline): MDHEN, SYDVKM. The variable domain in full, with the rest retrieved from reference TRBV28 and TRBJ2-3, is DVKVTQSSRYLVKRTGEKVFLECVQDMDHENMFWYRQDPGLGLRLIYFSYDVKMKEKGDIPEGYSVSREKKERFSLILESASTNQTSMYLCASSVPGKTDTQYFGPGTRLTVL.

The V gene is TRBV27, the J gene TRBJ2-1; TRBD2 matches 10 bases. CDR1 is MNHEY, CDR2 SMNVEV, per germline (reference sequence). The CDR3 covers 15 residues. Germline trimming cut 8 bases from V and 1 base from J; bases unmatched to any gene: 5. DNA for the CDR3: TGTGCCAGCCATAAGACTAGCGGGTCCTACAATGAGCAGTTCTTC. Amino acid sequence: CASHKTSGSYNEQFF.

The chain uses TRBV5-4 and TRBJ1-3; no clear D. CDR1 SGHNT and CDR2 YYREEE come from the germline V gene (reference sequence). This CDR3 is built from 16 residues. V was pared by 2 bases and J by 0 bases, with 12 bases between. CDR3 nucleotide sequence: TGTGCCAGCAGCTTTGTTAGCGGCCACTCTGGAAACACCATATATTTT. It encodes CASSFVSGHSGNTIYF.

The CDR3 region has the DNA TGTGCCAGCAGTCCCGGACTAGCAGACTACGAGCAGTACTTC. Its protein product is CASSPGLADYEQYF. The rearrangement links TRBV28 to TRBJ2-7; 8 bases agree with TRBD2. Per germline, CDR1 MDHEN and CDR2 SYDVKM. V gave up 5 bases and J gave up 3 bases; unmatched junction bases: 6. This CDR3 is 14 amino acids long.

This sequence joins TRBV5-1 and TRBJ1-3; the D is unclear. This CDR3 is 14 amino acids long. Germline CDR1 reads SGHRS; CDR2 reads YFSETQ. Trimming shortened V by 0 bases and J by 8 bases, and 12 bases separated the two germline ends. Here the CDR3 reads CASSLEGAGDTIYF. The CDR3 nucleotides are TGCGCCAGCAGCTTGGAAGGCGCCGGGGACACCATATATTTT.

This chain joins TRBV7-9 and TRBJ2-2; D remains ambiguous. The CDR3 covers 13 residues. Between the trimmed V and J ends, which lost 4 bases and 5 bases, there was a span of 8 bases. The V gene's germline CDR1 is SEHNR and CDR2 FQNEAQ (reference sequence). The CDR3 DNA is TGTGCCAGCAGCTCCCTACGGACCGGGGAGCTGTTTTTT. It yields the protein CASSSLRTGELFF. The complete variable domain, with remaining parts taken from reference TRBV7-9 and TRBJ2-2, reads DTGVSQNPRHKITKRGQNVTFRCDPISEHNRLYWYRQTLGQGPEFLTYFQNEAQLEKSRLLSDRFSAERPKGSFSTLEIQRTEQGDSAMYLCASSSLRTGELFFGEGSRLTVL.